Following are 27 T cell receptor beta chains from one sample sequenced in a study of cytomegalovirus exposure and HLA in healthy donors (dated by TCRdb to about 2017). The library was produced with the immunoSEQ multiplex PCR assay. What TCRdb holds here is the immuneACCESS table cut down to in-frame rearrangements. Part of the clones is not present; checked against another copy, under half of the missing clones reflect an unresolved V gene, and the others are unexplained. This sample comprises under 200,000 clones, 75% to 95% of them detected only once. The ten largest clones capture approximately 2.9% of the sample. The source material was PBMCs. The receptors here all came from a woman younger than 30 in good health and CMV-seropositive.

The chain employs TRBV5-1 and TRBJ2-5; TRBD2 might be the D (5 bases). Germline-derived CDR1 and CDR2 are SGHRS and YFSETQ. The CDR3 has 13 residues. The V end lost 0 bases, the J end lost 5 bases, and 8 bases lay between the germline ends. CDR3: CASSLGAGETQYF. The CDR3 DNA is TGCGCCAGCAGCTTGGGGGCGGGTGAGACCCAGTACTTC. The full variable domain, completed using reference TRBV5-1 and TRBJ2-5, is KAGVTQTPRYLIKTRGQQVTLSCSPISGHRSVSWYQQTPGQGLQFLFEYFSETQRNKGNFPGRFSGRQFSNSRSEMNVSTLELGDSALYLCASSLGAGETQYFGPGTRLLVL.

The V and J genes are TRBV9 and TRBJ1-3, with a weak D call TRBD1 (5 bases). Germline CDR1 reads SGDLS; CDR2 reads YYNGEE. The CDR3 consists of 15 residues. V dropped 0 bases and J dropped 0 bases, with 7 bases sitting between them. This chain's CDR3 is CASSVEGISGNTIYF. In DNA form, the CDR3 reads TGTGCCAGCAGCGTAGAGGGGATCTCTGGAAACACCATATATTTT. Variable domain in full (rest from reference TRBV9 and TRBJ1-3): DSGVTQTPKHLITATGQRVTLRCSPRSGDLSVYWYQQSLDQGLQFLIQYYNGEERAKGNILERFSAQQFPDLHSELNLSSLELGDSALYFCASSVEGISGNTIYFGEGSWLTVV.

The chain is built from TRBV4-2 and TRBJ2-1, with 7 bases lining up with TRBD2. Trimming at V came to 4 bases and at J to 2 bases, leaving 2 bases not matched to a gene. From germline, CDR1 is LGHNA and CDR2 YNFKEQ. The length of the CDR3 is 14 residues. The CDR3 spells CASSPSGAYNEQFF. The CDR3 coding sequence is TGTGCCAGCAGCCCTAGCGGAGCCTACAATGAGCAGTTCTTC.

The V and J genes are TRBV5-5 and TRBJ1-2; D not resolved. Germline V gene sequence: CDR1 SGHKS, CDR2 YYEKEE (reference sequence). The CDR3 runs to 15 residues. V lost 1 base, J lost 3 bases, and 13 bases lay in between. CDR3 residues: CASSLRAVRDYGYTF. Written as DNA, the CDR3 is TGTGCCAGCAGCTTGAGAGCGGTACGAGACTATGGCTACACCTTC. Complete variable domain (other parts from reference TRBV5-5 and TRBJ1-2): DAGVTQSPTHLIKTRGQQVTLRCSPISGHKSVSWYQQVLGQGPQFIFQYYEKEERGRGNFPDRFSARQFPNYSSELNVNALLLGDSALYLCASSLRAVRDYGYTFGSGTRLTVV.

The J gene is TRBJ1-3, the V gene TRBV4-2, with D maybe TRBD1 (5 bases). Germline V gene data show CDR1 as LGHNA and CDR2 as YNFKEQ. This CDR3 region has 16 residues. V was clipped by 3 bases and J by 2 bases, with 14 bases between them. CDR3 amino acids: CASSQGPSKAGNTIYF. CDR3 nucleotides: TGTGCCAGCAGCCAGGGGCCTTCTAAAGCTGGAAACACCATATATTTT.

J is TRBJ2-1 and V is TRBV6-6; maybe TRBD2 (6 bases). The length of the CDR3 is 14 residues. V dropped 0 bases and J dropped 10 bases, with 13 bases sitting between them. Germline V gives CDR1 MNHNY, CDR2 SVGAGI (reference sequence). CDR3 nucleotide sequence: TGTGCCAGCAGTTACTCGAACCCTAGCGACGAGCAGTTCTTC. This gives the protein CASSYSNPSDEQFF.

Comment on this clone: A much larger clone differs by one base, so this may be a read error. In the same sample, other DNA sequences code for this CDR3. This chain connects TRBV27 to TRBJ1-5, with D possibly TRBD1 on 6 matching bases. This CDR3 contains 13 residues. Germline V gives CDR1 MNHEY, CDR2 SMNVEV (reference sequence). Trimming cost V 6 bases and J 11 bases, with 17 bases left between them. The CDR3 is CASRGQGSHTQHF. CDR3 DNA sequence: TGTGCCAGCAGGGGACAAGGTTCCCATACCCAGCATTTT.

In DNA, the CDR3 is TGTGCCAGCAGTTTCCGGGTCACCGGGGAGCTGTTTTTT. Translated, it gives CASSFRVTGELFF. The chain joins TRBV28 to TRBJ2-2; D is uncertain. With 3 bases removed from V and 4 bases from J, the gap between germline ends came to 6 bases. Germline CDR1 and CDR2: MDHEN and SYDVKM. The CDR3 runs to 13 residues.

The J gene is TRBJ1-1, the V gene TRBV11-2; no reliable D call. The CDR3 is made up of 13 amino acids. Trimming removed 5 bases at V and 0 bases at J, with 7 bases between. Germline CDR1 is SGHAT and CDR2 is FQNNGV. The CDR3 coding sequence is TGTGCCAGCAGCCGCGGCGTGAACACTGAAGCTTTCTTT. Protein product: CASSRGVNTEAFF.

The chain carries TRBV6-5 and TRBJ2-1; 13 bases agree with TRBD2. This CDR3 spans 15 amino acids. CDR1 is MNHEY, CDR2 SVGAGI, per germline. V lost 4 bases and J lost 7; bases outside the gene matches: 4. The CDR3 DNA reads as TGTGCCAGCAGTTCCGGGACTAGCGGGGTGAATGAGCAGTTCTTC. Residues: CASSSGTSGVNEQFF.

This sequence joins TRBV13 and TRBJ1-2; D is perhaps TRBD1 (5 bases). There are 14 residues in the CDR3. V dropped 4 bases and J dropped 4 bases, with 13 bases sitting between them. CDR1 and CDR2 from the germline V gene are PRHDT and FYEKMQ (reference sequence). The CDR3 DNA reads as TGTGCCAGCAGCTCCCGGGGGGGACTCTATGGCTACACCTTC. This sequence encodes CASSSRGGLYGYTF.

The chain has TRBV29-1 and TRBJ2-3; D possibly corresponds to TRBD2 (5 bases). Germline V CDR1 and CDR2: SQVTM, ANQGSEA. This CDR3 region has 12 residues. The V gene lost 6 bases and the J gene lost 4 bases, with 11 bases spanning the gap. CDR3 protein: CSVDYSPDTQYF. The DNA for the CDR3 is TGCAGCGTAGACTACAGTCCAGATACGCAGTATTTT.

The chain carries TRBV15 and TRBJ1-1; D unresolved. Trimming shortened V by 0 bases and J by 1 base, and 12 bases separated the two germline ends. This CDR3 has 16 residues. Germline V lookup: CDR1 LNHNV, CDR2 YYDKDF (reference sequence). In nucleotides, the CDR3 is TGTGCCACCAGCAGAGATCTCTGGTCAGGGAACACTGAAGCTTTCTTT. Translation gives CATSRDLWSGNTEAFF.

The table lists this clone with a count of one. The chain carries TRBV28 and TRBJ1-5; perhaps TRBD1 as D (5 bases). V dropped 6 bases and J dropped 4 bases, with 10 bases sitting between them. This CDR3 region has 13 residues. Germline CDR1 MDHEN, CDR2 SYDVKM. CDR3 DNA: TGTGCCAGCAGCGGACACTCGAATCAGCCCCAGCATTTT. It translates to CASSGHSNQPQHF.

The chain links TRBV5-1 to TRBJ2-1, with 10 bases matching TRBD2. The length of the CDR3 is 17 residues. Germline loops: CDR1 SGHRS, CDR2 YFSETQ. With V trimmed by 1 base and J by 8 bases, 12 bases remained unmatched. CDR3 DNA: TGCGCCAGCAGCTTGCCCCAACTAGCGGGAATGAACGATGAGCAGTTCTTC. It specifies CASSLPQLAGMNDEQFF.

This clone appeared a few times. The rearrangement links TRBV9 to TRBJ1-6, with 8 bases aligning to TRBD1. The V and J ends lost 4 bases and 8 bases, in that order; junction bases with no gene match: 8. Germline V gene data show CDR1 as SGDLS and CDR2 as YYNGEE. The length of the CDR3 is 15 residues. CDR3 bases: TGTGCCAGCAGCTTGAGGACAGGGCCGGATTCACCCCTCCACTTT. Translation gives CASSLRTGPDSPLHF.

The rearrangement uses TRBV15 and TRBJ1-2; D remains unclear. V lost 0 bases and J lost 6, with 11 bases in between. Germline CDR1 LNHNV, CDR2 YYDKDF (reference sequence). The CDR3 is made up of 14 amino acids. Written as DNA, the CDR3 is TGTGCCACCAGCAGAGACGGGGTCCGCGATGGCTACACCTTC. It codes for CATSRDGVRDGYTF.

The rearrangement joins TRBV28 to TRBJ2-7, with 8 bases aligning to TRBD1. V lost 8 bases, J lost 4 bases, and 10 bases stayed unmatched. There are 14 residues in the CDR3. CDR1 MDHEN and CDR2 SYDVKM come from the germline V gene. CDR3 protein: CASRSGQGGYEQYF. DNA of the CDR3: TGTGCCAGCCGAAGTGGACAGGGAGGTTACGAGCAGTACTTC.

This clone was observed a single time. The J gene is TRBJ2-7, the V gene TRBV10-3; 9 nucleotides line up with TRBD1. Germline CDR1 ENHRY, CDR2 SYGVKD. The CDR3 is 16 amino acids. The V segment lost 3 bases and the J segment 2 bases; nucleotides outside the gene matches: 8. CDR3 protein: CAISDPGQGSTYEQYF. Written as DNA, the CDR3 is TGTGCCATCAGTGACCCGGGACAGGGCTCTACCTACGAGCAGTACTTC.

CDR3 in amino acids: CASSLSGQKRSQYF. The CDR3 DNA reads as TGTGCCAGCAGCTTATCGGGACAGAAGAGGTCCCAGTACTTC. This sequence joins TRBV11-2 and TRBJ2-5; 7 bases are a match to TRBD1. This CDR3 has 14 amino acids. The V segment lost 2 bases and the J segment 9 bases; nucleotides outside the gene matches: 9. Germline loops: CDR1 SGHAT, CDR2 FQNNGV.

The CDR3: CASSYSGQASGNTIYF. The CDR3 DNA sequence: TGTGCCAGCAGTTACTCGGGACAGGCCTCTGGAAACACCATATATTTT. This chain links TRBV6-6 with TRBJ1-3; 8 positions agree with TRBD1. CDR1 is MNHNY and CDR2 is SVGAGI in the germline V gene (reference sequence). The ends lost 0 bases at V and 0 bases at J; junction bases unmatched: 1. The CDR3 extends over 16 amino acids.

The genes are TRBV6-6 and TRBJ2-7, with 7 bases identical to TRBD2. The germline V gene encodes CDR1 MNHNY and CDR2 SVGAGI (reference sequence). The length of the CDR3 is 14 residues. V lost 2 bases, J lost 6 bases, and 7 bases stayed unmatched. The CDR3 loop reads CASSYRGLPSEQYF. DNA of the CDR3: TGTGCCAGCAGTTACAGGGGACTACCCTCCGAGCAGTACTTC.

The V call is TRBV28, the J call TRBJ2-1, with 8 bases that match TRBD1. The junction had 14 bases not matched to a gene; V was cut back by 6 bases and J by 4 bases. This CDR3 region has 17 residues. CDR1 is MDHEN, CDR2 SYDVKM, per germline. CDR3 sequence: CASSRQGAQRRYNEQFF. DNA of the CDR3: TGTGCCAGCAGCAGGCAGGGGGCGCAACGCAGGTACAATGAGCAGTTCTTC. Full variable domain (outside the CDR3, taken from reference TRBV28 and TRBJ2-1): DVKVTQSSRYLVKRTGEKVFLECVQDMDHENMFWYRQDPGLGLRLIYFSYDVKMKEKGDIPEGYSVSREKKERFSLILESASTNQTSMYLCASSRQGAQRRYNEQFFGPGTRLTVL.

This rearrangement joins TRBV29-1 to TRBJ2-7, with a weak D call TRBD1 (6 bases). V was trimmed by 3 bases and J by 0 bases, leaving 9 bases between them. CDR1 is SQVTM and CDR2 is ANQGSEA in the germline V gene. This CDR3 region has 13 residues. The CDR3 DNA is TGCAGCGTTGATGGGGGCCCCTCCTACGAGCAGTACTTC. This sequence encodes CSVDGGPSYEQYF.

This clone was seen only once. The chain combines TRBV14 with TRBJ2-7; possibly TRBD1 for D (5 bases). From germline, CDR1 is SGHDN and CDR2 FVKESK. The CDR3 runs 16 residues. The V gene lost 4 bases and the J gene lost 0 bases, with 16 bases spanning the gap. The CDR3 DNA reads TGTGCCAGCAGCCTTTACAGGTCCACCCTCTCCTACGAGCAGTACTTC. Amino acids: CASSLYRSTLSYEQYF.

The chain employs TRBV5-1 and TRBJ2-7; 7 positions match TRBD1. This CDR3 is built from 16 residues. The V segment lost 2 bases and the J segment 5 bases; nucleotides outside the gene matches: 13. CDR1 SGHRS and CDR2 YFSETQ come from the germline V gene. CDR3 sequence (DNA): TGCGCCAGCAGCTTCCCGCCTTCCGGGACAGTTGACGAGCAGTACTTC. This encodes CASSFPPSGTVDEQYF.

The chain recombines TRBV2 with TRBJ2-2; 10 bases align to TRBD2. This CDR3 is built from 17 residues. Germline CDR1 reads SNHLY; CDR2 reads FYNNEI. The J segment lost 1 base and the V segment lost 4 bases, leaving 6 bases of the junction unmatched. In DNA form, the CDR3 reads TGTGCCAGCAGTGTTGGACTAGCGGAGGTGAACACCGGGGAGCTGTTTTTT. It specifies CASSVGLAEVNTGELFF.